The clone carrying this T cell receptor (beta chain) came up a few times. In the original processing: Amplification of reference gene primers provided the estimated nucleated cell counts. Profiled with immunoSEQ multiplex PCR; TCRdb holds only in-frame clones, not every one. V and J calls plus clone size are reproduced from that table; the DNA served to infer D and trimming. The sample includes 150,000 to 200,000 clones, 87% of them seen just once. The record originates from a study of blood T cell repertoires in COVID-19. Study information: The United States, Italy and Spain supplied acute and convalescent COVID-19 samples.

Germline assignment: CDR1 SGHRS and CDR2 YFSETQ. V lost 4 bases, J lost 5 bases, and 7 bases stayed unmatched. This CDR3 comprises 15 residues. Sequenced sample: peripheral blood. The V gene is TRBV5-1, the J gene TRBJ1-5; 9 positions match TRBD1. This receptor was identified in a woman in her forties or fifties with acute or convalescent COVID-19. CDR3 region: CASSLGTGSHQPQHF. CDR3 bases: TGCGCCAGCAGCCTAGGGACAGGGAGCCATCAGCCCCAGCATTTT.